These T cell receptor beta chains were read from a single sample in a study of patients and donors after allogeneic stem cell transplantation. TCRdb itself ran the RT-PCR reads through MiXCR, one entry per CDR3 protein. The sample lists more than 150,000 distinct CDR3 sequences; 20% to 25% were seen once. Input material: blood, either unsorted or a sorted T cell fraction (not recorded which). All receptors derive from a human donor who was either an allogeneic HSCT recipient or a stem cell or donor lymphocyte infusion donor (not recorded which). It is not recorded whose cells these are; they may come from a transplant donor. CDR3s include the opening cysteine and the closing phenylalanine or tryptophan. A D gene is named only where the DNA matches it firmly. Only some rows state a clone size, as once, few, many or a class for expanded clones.

clone_size: NA; j_call: TRBJ1-1; d_call: NA; cdr3_length: 11; v_call: TRBV19; cdr3_aa: CASIARVQAFF; cdr3_nt: TGTGCCAGTATTGCCCGGGTCCAAGCTTTCTTT
clone_size: NA; j_call: TRBJ2-1; d_call: NA; cdr3_length: 13; v_call: TRBV12-3/TRBV12-4; cdr3_aa: CASSLLQHNEQFF; cdr3_nt: TGTGCCAGCAGTTTATTACAGCACAATGAGCAGTTCTTC
clone_size: NA; j_call: TRBJ1-1; d_call: NA; cdr3_length: 14; v_call: TRBV6-1; cdr3_aa: CASSILQGDTEAFF; cdr3_nt: TGTGCCAGCAGCATATTACAGGGAGACACTGAAGCTTTCTTT
clone_size: NA; j_call: TRBJ2-5; d_call: NA; cdr3_length: 15; v_call: TRBV5-1; cdr3_aa: CASSLPWPYEETQYF; cdr3_nt: TGCGCCAGCAGCTTGCCCTGGCCTTACGAAGAGACCCAGTACTTC
clone_size: few; j_call: TRBJ2-2; d_call: NA; cdr3_length: 15; v_call: TRBV11-3; cdr3_aa: CASSPSGLNTGELFF; cdr3_nt: TGTGCCAGCAGCCCCTCGGGCCTTAACACCGGGGAGCTGTTTTTT
clone_size: NA; j_call: TRBJ1-5; d_call: NA; cdr3_length: 15; v_call: TRBV12-3/TRBV12-4; cdr3_aa: CASSPQGNGNQPQHF; cdr3_nt: TGTGCCAGCAGCCCACAGGGAAATGGCAATCAGCCCCAGCATTTT
clone_size: NA; j_call: TRBJ1-1; d_call: TRBD1; cdr3_length: 14; v_call: TRBV11-3; cdr3_aa: CASSQNRGRREAFF; cdr3_nt: TGTGCCAGCAGCCAAAACAGGGGGCGCAGAGAAGCTTTCTTT
clone_size: few; j_call: TRBJ1-1; d_call: TRBD1; cdr3_length: 13; v_call: TRBV20-1; cdr3_aa: CSYARGQDTEAFF; cdr3_nt: TGCAGCTACGCCAGGGGGCAGGACACTGAAGCTTTCTTT
clone_size: once; j_call: TRBJ2-1; d_call: TRBD2; cdr3_length: 14; v_call: TRBV7-2; cdr3_aa: CASSLDSRGDEQFF; cdr3_nt: TGTGCCAGCAGCTTAGACTCCCGGGGGGATGAGCAGTTCTTC
clone_size: few; j_call: TRBJ2-7; d_call: NA; cdr3_length: 14; v_call: TRBV5-1; cdr3_aa: CASSVDSPSYEQYF; cdr3_nt: TGCGCCAGCAGCGTTGACAGCCCGTCCTACGAGCAGTACTTC
clone_size: NA; j_call: TRBJ1-2; d_call: NA; cdr3_length: 14; v_call: TRBV20-1; cdr3_aa: CSALRSGDKDGYTF; cdr3_nt: TGCAGTGCCCTAAGGTCAGGGGACAAGGATGGCTACACCTTC
clone_size: few; j_call: TRBJ1-3; d_call: NA; cdr3_length: 19; v_call: TRBV4-3; cdr3_aa: CASSHSLYPLWKVGRTIYF; cdr3_nt: TGCGCCAGCAGCCATTCCTTGTATCCTCTCTGGAAAGTGGGGAGGACCATATATTTT
clone_size: few; j_call: TRBJ1-2; d_call: TRBD1; cdr3_length: 13; v_call: TRBV18; cdr3_aa: CASSPPGTAKLLF; cdr3_nt: TGTGCCAGCTCACCACCCGGGACAGCCAAACTACTCTTC
clone_size: NA; j_call: TRBJ1-2; d_call: TRBD1; cdr3_length: 13; v_call: TRBV5-1; cdr3_aa: CASSHTGQYGYTF; cdr3_nt: TGCGCCAGCAGCCATACGGGACAGTATGGCTACACCTTC
clone_size: many; j_call: TRBJ1-1; d_call: NA; cdr3_length: 14; v_call: TRBV12-3/TRBV12-4; cdr3_aa: CASSLGLLNTEAFF; cdr3_nt: TGTGCCAGCAGTTTAGGTCTCCTGAACACTGAAGCTTTCTTT
clone_size: NA; j_call: TRBJ2-1; d_call: NA; cdr3_length: 13; v_call: TRBV7-9; cdr3_aa: CASTHRDNNEQFF; cdr3_nt: TGTGCCAGCACCCACCGGGACAACAATGAGCAGTTCTTC
clone_size: NA; j_call: TRBJ2-3; d_call: TRBD2; cdr3_length: 17; v_call: TRBV27; cdr3_aa: CASSPIRTSGLTDTQYF; cdr3_nt: TGTGCCAGCAGTCCCATCCGGACTAGCGGCCTCACAGATACGCAGTATTTT
clone_size: many; j_call: TRBJ1-1; d_call: NA; cdr3_length: 15; v_call: TRBV5-1; cdr3_aa: CASSPDALMNTEAFF; cdr3_nt: TGCGCCAGCAGCCCCGACGCTCTAATGAACACTGAAGCTTTCTTT
clone_size: NA; j_call: TRBJ2-5; d_call: NA; cdr3_length: 11; v_call: TRBV30; cdr3_aa: CAWTVMETQYF; cdr3_nt: TGTGCCTGGACAGTTATGGAGACCCAGTACTTC
clone_size: few; j_call: TRBJ1-1; d_call: NA; cdr3_length: 14; v_call: TRBV2; cdr3_aa: CASSEQTMNTEAFF; cdr3_nt: TGTGCCAGCAGTGAGCAGACGATGAACACTGAAGCTTTCTTT